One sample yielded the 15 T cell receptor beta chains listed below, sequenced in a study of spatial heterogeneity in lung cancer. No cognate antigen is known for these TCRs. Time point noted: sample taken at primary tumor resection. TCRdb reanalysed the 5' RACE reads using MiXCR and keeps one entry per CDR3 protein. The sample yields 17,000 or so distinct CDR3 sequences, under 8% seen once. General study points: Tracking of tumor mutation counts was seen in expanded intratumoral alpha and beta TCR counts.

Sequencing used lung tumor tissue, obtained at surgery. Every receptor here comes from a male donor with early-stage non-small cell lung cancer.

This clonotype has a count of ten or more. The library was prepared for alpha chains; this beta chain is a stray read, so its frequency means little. In nucleotides, the CDR3 is TGTGCCAGCAGCCCCACAAATGGGGGGGTGGACACTGAAGCTTTCTTT. Residues: CASSPTNGGVDTEAFF. This chain joins TRBV7-9 and TRBJ1-1, with D perhaps matching TRBD1 (5 bases). Trimming shortened V by 5 bases and J by 3 bases, and 19 bases separated the two germline ends. Germline V gene lookup returns CDR1 SEHNR and CDR2 FQNEAQ (reference sequence). The CDR3 runs 16 residues.

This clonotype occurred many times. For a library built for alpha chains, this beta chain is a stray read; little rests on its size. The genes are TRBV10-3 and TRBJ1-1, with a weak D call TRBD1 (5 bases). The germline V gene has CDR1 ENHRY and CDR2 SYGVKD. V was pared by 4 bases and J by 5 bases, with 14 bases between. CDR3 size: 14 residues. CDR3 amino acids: CAISAQGEGTEAFF. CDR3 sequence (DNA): TGTGCCATCAGTGCACAAGGAGAGGGGACTGAAGCTTTCTTT.

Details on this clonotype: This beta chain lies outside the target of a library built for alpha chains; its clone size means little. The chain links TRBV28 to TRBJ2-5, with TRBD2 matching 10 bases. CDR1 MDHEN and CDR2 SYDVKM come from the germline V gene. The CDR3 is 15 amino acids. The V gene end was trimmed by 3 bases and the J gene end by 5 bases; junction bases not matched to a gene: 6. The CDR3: CASSFSGTSVETQYF. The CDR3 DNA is TGTGCCAGCAGTTTTTCCGGGACTAGCGTGGAGACCCAGTACTTC. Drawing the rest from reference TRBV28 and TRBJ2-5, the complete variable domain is DVKVTQSSRYLVKRTGEKVFLECVQDMDHENMFWYRQDPGLGLRLIYFSYDVKMKEKGDIPEGYSVSREKKERFSLILESASTNQTSMYLCASSFSGTSVETQYFGPGTRLLVL.

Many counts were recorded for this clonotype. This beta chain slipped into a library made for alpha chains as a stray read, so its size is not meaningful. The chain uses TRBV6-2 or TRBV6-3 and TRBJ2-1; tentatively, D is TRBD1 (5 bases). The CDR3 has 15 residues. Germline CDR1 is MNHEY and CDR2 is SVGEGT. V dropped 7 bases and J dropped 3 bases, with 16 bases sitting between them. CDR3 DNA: TGTGCCAGCATAGGGGCGGCGTCTTTCTACAATGAGCAGTTCTTC. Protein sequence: CASIGAASFYNEQFF.

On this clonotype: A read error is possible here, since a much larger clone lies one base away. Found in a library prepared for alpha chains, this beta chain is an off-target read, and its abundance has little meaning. Written as DNA, the CDR3 is TGCAGTGCTGGAGAGAAGGGTAGTTATAGCAATCAGCCCCAGCATTTT. Translated, it gives CSAGEKGSYSNQPQHF. The rearrangement links TRBV20-1 to TRBJ1-5; D uncertain. The CDR3 has 16 amino acids. CDR1 is DFQATT, CDR2 SNEGSKA, per germline (reference sequence).

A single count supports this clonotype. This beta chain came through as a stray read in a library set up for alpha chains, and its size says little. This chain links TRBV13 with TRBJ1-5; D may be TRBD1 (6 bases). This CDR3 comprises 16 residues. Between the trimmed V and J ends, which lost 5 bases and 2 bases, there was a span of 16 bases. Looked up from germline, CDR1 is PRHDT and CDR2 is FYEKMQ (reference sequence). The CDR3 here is CASSARRGLGNQPQHF. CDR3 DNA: TGTGCCAGCAGCGCGAGACGGGGGCTGGGCAATCAGCCCCAGCATTTT.

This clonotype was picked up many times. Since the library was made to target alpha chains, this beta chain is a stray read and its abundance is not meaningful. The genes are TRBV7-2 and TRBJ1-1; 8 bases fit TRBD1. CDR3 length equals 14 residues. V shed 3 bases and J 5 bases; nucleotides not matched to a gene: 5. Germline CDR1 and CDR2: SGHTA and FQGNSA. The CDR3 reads CASSFTGGVTEAFF. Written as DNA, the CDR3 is TGTGCCAGCAGCTTTACAGGGGGAGTAACTGAAGCTTTCTTT.

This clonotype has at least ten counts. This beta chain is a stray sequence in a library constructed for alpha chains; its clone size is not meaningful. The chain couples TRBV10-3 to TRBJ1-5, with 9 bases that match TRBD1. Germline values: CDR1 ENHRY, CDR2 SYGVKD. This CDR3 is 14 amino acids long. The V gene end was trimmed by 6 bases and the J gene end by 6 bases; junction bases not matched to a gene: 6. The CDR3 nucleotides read TGTGCCATCAGGGAGGACAGGGGTGGTCAGCCCCAGCATTTT. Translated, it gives CAIREDRGGQPQHF.

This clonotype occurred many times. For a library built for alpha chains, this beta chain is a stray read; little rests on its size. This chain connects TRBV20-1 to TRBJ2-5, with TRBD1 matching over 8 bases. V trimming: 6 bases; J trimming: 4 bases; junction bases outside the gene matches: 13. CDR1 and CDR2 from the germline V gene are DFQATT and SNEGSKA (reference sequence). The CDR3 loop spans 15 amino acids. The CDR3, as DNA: TGCAGTGCGCTTACAGGGGGAGGTTTCCTAGAGACCCAGTACTTC. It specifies CSALTGGGFLETQYF.

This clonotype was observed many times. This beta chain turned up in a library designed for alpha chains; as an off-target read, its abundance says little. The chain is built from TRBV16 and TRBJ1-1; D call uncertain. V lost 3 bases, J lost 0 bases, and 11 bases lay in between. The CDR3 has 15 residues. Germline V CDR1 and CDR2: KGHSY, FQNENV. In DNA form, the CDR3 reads TGTGCCAGCAGCCAGACGCGGTCACTGAACACTGAAGCTTTCTTT. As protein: CASSQTRSLNTEAFF.

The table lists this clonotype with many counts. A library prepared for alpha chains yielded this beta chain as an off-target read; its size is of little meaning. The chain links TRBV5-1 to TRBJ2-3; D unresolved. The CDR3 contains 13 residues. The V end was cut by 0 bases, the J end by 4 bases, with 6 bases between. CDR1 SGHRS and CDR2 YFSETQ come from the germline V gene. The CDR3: CASSLGRSDTQYF. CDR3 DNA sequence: TGCGCCAGCAGCTTGGGCCGGTCAGATACGCAGTATTTT.

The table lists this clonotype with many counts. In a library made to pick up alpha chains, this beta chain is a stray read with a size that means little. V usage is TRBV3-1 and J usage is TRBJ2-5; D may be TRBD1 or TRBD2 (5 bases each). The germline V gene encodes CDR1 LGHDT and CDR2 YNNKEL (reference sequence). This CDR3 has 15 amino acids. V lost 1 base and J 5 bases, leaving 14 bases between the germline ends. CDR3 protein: CASSQGRGTGETQYF. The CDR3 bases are TGTGCCAGCAGCCAAGGCCGGGGCACCGGCGAGACCCAGTACTTC.

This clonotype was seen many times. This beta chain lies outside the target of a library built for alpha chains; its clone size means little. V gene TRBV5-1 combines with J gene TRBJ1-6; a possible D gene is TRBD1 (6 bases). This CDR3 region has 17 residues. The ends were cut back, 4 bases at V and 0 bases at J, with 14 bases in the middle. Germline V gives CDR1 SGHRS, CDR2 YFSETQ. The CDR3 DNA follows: TGCGCCAGCAGCCGACAGGAAACAAGCTCCTATAATTCACCCCTCCACTTT. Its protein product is CASSRQETSSYNSPLHF.

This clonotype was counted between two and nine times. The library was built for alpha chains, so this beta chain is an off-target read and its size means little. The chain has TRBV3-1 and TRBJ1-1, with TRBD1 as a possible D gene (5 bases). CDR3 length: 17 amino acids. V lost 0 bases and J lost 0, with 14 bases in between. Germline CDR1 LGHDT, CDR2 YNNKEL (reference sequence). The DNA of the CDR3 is TGTGCCAGCAGCCAAGATCGATGGGACGCTCTGAACACTGAAGCTTTCTTT. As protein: CASSQDRWDALNTEAFF. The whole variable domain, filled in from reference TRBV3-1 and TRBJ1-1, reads DTAVSQTPKYLVTQMGNDKSIKCEQNLGHDTMYWYKQDSKKFLKIMFSYNNKELIINETVPNRFSPKSPDKAHLNLHINSLELGDSAVYFCASSQDRWDALNTEAFFGQGTRLTVV.

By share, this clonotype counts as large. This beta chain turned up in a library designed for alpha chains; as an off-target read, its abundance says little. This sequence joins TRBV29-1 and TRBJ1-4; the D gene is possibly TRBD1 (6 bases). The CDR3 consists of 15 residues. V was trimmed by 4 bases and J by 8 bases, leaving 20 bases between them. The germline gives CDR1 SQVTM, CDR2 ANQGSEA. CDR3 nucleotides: TGCAGCGTTGGGGCCTCCGGGACGAGGGGGGAAAAACTGTTTTTT. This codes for CSVGASGTRGEKLFF.